The T cell receptor (beta chain) under discussion was sequenced for a study of blood T cell repertoires in COVID-19. Study-level information: The analysed material was cDNA or gDNA that came from T cells, B-cell-depleted T cells, or PBMCs.

Data came from immunoSEQ multiplex PCR; TCRdb stores just in-frame clones and leaves some out. The repertoire includes hundreds of thousands of clones, roughly 90% of them detected once, and more than 0.8% sits in the top ten. This CDR3 contains 13 residues. In germline, CDR1 is MNHEY, CDR2 SMNVEV (reference sequence). Trimming left V 2 bases short and J 5 bases short, with 8 bases between. The sample comprised PBMCs or T cells enriched from blood (not recorded which). The chain is built from TRBV27 and TRBJ2-3; no firm D call. The source of this sequence is a woman aged 25 to 39 who had recovered from COVID-19. CDR3 sequence (DNA): TGTGCCAGCAGTTTAATTTTCCGAGATACGCAGTATTTT. Residues: CASSLIFRDTQYF.